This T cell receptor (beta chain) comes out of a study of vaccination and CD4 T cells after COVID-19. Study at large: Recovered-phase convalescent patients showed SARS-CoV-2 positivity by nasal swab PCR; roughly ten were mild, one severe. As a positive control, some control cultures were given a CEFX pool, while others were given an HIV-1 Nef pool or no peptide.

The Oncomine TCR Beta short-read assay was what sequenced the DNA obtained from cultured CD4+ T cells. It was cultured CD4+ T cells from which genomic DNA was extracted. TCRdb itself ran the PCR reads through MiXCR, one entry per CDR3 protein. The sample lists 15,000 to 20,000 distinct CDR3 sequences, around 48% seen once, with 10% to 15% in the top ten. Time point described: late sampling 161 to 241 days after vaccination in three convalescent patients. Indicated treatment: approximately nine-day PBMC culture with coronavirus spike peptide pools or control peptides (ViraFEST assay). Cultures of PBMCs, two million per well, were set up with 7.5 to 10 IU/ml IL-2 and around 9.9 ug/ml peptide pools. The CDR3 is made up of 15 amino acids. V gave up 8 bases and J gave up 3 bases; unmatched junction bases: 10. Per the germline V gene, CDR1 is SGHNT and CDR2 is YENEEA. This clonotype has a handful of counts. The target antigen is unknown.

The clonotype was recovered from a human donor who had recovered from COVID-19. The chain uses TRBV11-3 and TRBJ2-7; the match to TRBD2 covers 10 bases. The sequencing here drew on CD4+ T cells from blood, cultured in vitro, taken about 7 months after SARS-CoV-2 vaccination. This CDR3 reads CASARSGRTFYEQYF. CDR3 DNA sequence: TGTGCCAGCGCCCGTAGCGGGAGGACGTTCTACGAGCAGTACTTC. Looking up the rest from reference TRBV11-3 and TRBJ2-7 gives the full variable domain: EAGVVQSPRYKIIEKKQPVAFWCNPISGHNTLYWYLQNLGQGPELLIRYENEEAVDDSQLPKDRFSAERLKGVDSTLKIQPAELGDSAVYLCASARSGRTFYEQYFGPGTRLTVT.